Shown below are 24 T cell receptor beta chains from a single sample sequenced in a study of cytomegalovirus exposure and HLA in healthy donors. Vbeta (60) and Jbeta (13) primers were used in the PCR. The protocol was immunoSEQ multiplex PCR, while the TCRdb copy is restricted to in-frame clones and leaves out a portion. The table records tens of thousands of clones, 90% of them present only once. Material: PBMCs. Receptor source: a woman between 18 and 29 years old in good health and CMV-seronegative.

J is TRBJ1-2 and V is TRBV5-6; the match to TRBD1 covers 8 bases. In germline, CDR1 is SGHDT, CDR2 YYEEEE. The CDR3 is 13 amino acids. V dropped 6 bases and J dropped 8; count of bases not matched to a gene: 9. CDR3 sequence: CASTRETGVGYTF. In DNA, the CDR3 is TGTGCCAGCACCCGTGAGACAGGGGTCGGCTACACCTTC.

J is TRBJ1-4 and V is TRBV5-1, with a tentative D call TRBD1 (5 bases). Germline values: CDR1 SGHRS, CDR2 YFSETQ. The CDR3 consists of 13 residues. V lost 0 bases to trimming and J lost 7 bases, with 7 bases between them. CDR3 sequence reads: CASSLAQGEKLFF. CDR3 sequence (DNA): TGCGCCAGCAGCTTGGCCCAGGGTGAAAAACTGTTTTTT.

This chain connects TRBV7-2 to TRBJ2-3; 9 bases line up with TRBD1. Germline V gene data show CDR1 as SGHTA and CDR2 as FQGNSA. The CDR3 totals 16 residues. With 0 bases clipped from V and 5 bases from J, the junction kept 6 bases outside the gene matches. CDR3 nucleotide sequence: TGTGCCAGCAGCTTAGCGGGGACAGGGAACGGAGATACGCAGTATTTT. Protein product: CASSLAGTGNGDTQYF.

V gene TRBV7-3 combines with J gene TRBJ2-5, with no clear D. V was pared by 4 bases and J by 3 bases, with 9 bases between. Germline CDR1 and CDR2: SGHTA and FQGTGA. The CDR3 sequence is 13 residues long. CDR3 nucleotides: TGTGCCAGCAGCTACCAAGCTAAAGAGACCCAGTACTTC. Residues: CASSYQAKETQYF.

CDR3: CASSRGGGQVYGYTF. CDR3 DNA: TGTGCCAGTAGCCGGGGCGGGGGCCAGGTCTATGGCTACACCTTC. The chain combines TRBV19 with TRBJ1-2; the D gene is possibly TRBD1 (6 bases). Trimming cost V 6 bases and J 4 bases, with 18 bases left between them. The CDR3 is 15 residues long. Germline CDR1 reads LNHDA; CDR2 reads SQIVND (reference sequence). The full variable domain, in which reference TRBV19 and TRBJ1-2 provide the parts outside the CDR3, is DGGITQSPKYLFRKEGQNVTLSCEQNLNHDAMYWYRQDPGQGLRLIYYSQIVNDFQKGDIAEGYSVSREKKESFPLTVTSAQKNPTAFYLCASSRGGGQVYGYTFGSGTRLTVV.

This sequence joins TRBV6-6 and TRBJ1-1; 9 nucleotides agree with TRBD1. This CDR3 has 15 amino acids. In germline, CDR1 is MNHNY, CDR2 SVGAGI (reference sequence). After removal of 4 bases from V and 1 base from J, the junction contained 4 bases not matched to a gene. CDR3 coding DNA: TGTGCCAGCAGTTTCGCGGGACAGGGGAACACTGAAGCTTTCTTT. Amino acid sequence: CASSFAGQGNTEAFF.

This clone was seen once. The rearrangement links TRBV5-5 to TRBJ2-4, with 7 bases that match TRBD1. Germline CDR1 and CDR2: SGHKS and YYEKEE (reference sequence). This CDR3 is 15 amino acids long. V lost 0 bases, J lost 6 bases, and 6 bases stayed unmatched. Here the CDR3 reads CASSLAGTESNIQYF. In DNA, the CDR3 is TGTGCCAGCAGCTTGGCCGGGACAGAGTCAAACATTCAGTACTTC.

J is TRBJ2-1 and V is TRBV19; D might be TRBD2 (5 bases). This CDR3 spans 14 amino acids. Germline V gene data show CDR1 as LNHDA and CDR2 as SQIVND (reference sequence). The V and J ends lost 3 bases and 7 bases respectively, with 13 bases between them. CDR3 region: CASSIDSAVNEQFF. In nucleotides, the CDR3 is TGTGCCAGTAGTATCGATAGCGCCGTAAATGAGCAGTTCTTC.

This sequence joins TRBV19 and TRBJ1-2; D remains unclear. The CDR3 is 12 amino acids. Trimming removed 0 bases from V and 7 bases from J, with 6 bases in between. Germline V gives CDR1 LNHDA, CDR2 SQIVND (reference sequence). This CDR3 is CASSIEASGYTF. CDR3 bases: TGTGCCAGTAGTATAGAGGCTAGTGGCTACACCTTC.

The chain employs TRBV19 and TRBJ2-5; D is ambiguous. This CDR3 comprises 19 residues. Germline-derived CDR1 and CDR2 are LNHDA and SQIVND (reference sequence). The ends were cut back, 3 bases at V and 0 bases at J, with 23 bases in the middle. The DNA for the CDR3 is TGTGCCAGTAGTATGAAGTACCTCGATTACAGAATAAACCAAGAGACCCAGTACTTC. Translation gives CASSMKYLDYRINQETQYF.

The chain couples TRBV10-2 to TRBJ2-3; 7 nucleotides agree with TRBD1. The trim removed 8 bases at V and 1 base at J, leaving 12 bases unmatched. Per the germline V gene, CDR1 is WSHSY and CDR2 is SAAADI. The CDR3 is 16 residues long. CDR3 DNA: TGCGCCAGCGATGACAGGGATGAGCAGGGCACAGATACGCAGTATTTT. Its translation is CASDDRDEQGTDTQYF.

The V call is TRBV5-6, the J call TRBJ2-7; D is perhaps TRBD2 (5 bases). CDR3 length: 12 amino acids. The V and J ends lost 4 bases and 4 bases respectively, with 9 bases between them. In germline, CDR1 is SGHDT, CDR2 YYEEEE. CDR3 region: CASSQTGYEQYF. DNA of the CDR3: TGTGCCAGCAGCCAGACGGGATACGAGCAGTACTTC. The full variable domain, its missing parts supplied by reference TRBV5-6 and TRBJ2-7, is DAGVTQSPTHLIKTRGQQVTLRCSPKSGHDTVSWYQQALGQGPQFIFQYYEEEERQRGNFPDRFSGHQFPNYSSELNVNALLLGDSALYLCASSQTGYEQYFGPGTRLTVT.

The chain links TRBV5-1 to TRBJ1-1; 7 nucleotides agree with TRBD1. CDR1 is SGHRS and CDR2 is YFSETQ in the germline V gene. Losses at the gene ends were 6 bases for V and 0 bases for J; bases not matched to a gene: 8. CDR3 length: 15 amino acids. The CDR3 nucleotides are TGCGCCAGCACCGATTGGGACAGAATGAACACTGAAGCTTTCTTT. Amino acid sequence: CASTDWDRMNTEAFF.

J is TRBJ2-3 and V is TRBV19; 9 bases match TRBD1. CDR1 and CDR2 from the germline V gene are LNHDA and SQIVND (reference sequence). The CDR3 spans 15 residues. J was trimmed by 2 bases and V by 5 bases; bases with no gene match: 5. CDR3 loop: CASSRDREITDTQYF. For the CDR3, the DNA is TGTGCCAGTAGTCGGGACAGGGAGATCACAGATACGCAGTATTTT.

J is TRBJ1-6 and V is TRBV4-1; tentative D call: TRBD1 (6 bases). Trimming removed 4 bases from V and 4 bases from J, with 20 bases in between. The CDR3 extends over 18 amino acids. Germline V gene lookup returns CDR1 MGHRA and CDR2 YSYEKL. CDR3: CASSPQDNAGVYNSPLHF. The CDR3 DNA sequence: TGCGCCAGCAGCCCCCAAGATAACGCAGGGGTATATAATTCACCCCTCCACTTT.

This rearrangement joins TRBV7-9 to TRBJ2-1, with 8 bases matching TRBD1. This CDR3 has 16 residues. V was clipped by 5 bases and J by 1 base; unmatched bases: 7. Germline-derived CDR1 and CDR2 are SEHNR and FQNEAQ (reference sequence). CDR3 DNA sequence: TGTGCCAGCAGCACCGAGACAGGGGTGTCCTACAATGAGCAGTTCTTC. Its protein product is CASSTETGVSYNEQFF.

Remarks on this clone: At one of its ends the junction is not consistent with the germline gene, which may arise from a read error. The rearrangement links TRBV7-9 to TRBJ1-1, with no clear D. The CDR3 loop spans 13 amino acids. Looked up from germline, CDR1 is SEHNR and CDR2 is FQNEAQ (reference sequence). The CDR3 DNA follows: TGTTCCAGCAGCCTGACAACGAACACTGAAGCTTTCTTT. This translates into CSSSLTTNTEAFF.

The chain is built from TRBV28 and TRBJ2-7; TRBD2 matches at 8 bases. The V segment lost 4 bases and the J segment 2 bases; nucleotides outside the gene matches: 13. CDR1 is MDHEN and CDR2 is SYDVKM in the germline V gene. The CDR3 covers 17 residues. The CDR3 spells CASSYSVRAGVAYEQYF. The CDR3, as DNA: TGTGCCAGCAGTTATAGCGTTAGAGCGGGAGTGGCCTACGAGCAGTACTTC.

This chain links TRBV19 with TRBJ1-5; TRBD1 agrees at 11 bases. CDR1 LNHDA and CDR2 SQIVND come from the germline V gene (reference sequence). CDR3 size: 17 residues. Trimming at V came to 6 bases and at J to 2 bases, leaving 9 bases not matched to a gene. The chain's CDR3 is CASSPGQGVNGNQPQHF. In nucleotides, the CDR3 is TGTGCCAGTAGCCCGGGACAGGGGGTAAATGGCAATCAGCCCCAGCATTTT.

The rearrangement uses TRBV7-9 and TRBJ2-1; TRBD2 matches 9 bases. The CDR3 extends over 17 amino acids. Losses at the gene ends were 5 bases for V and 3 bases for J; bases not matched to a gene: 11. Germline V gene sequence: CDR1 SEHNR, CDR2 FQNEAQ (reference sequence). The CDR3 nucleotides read TGTGCCAGCAGCCATCCTCGGGCGGGAGGGGTCTACAATGAGCAGTTCTTC. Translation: CASSHPRAGGVYNEQFF. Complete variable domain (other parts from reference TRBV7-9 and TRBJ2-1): DTGVSQNPRHKITKRGQNVTFRCDPISEHNRLYWYRQTLGQGPEFLTYFQNEAQLEKSRLLSDRFSAERPKGSFSTLEIQRTEQGDSAMYLCASSHPRAGGVYNEQFFGPGTRLTVL.

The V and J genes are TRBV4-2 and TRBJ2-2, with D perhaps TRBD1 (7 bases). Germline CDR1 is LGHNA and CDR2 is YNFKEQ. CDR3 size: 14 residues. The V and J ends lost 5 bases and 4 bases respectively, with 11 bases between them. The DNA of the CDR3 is TGTGCCAGCAGCTCCCAGGGGGGCACCGGGGAGCTGTTTTTT. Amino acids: CASSSQGGTGELFF.

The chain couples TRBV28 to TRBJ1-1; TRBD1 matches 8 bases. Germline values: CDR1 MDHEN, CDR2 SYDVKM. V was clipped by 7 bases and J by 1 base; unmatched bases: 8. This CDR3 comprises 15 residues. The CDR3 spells CASIWGGQGNTEAFF. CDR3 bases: TGTGCCAGCATTTGGGGAGGACAGGGGAACACTGAAGCTTTCTTT.

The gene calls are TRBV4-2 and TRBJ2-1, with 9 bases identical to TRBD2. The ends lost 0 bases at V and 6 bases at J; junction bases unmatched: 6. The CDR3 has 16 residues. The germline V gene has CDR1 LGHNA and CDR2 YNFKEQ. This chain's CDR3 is CASSQDHGSGSNEQFF. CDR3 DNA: TGTGCCAGCAGCCAAGATCATGGTAGCGGGAGCAATGAGCAGTTCTTC.

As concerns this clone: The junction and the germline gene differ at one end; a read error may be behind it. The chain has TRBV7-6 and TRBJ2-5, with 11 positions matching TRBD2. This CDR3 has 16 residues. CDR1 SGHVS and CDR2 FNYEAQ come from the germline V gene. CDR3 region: CASSSNLAGGAEAQYF. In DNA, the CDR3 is TGTGCCAGCAGCTCCAACCTAGCGGGAGGAGCAGAGGCCCAGTACTTC. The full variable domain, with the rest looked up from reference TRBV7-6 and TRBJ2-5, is GAGVSQSPRYKVTKRGQDVALRCDPISGHVSLYWYRQALGQGPEFLTYFNYEAQQDKSGLPNDRFSAERPEGSISTLTIQRTEQRDSAMYRCASSSNLAGGAEAQYFGPGTRLLVL.